This passage covers 27 T cell receptor beta chains from one sample sequenced in a study of cytomegalovirus exposure and HLA in healthy donors. Researchers ran the PCR with 60 Vbeta and 13 Jbeta primers. Some clones are missing from TCRdb's copy, which holds only in-frame ones; the method was immunoSEQ multiplex PCR. Of some 190,000 clones detected, roughly 84% appear once; the ten largest clones hold 1.2%. Sequencing input: PBMCs. These receptor sequences come from a boy aged 2-15 years in good health and CMV-seronegative.

CDR3 DNA: TGTGCCAGCAGCTTGGTACCGCGGGGGGGCCGGGGGGAGACCCAGTACTTC. It translates to CASSLVPRGGRGETQYF. The chain uses TRBV5-4 and TRBJ2-5, with 9 positions matching TRBD2. The junction had 11 bases not matched to a gene; V was cut back by 0 bases and J by 5 bases. CDR3 length: 17 residues. Germline lookup yields CDR1 SGHNT and CDR2 YYREEE (reference sequence). The full variable domain, completed using reference TRBV5-4 and TRBJ2-5, is ETGVTQSPTHLIKTRGQQVTLRCSSQSGHNTVSWYQQALGQGPQFIFQYYREEENGRGNFPPRFSGLQFPNYSSELNVNALELDDSALYLCASSLVPRGGRGETQYFGPGTRLLVL.

The count of this clone is one. The V gene is TRBV30, the J gene TRBJ2-5; 7 nucleotides align to TRBD1. The germline V gene has CDR1 GTSNPN and CDR2 SVGIG (reference sequence). The CDR3 spans 15 residues. The J segment lost 2 bases and the V segment lost 2 bases, leaving 8 bases of the junction unmatched. CDR3 DNA: TGTGCCTGGAGTCTAAAACAGGGGCAACAAGAGACCCAGTACTTC. Translated, it gives CAWSLKQGQQETQYF.

The CDR3 sequence: CASSPKGQPATNEKLFF. CDR3 coding DNA: TGTGCCAGCTCACCGAAGGGACAGCCCGCAACTAATGAAAAACTGTTTTTT. The chain has TRBV18 and TRBJ1-4; 7 nucleotides align to TRBD1. CDR1 and CDR2 from the germline V gene are KGHSH and LQKENI. Trimming at V came to 3 bases and at J to 0 bases, leaving 7 bases not matched to a gene. The CDR3 spans 17 residues.

The chain links TRBV9 to TRBJ2-2; 7 bases agree with TRBD1. CDR1 and CDR2 from the germline V gene are SGDLS and YYNGEE. This CDR3 spans 15 amino acids. The trim removed 6 bases at V and 5 bases at J, leaving 10 bases unmatched. CDR3 residues: CASTGRQGGTGELFF. Here the CDR3 DNA reads TGTGCCAGCACCGGAAGACAGGGCGGTACCGGGGAGCTGTTTTTT.

This chain joins TRBV5-8 and TRBJ2-5; 9 nucleotides line up with TRBD1. CDR1 SGHTS and CDR2 YDEGEE come from the germline V gene. CDR3 size: 15 residues. The V and J ends lost 2 bases and 5 bases, in that order; junction bases with no gene match: 7. The CDR3 nucleotides are TGTGCCAGCAGCTTAATCCTCGGACAGGGGGAGACCCAGTACTTC. Translating it yields CASSLILGQGETQYF. The whole variable domain, filled in from reference TRBV5-8 and TRBJ2-5, reads EAGVTQSPTHLIKTRGQQATLRCSPISGHTSVYWYQQALGLGLQFLLWYDEGEERNRGNFPPRFSGRQFPNYSSELNVNALELEDSALYLCASSLILGQGETQYFGPGTRLLVL.

This chain links TRBV6-1 with TRBJ1-1; D is undetermined. The CDR3 spans 14 residues. Germline-derived CDR1 and CDR2 are MNHNS and SASEGT. V was cut by 8 bases and J by 1 base, with 14 bases left in between. The CDR3 protein is CASSPLRGNTEAFF. In DNA form, the CDR3 reads TGTGCCAGCTCCCCTTTACGGGGGAACACTGAAGCTTTCTTT.

This rearrangement joins TRBV9 to TRBJ1-3, with 8 bases identical to TRBD1. With 4 bases clipped from V and 2 bases from J, the junction kept 5 bases outside the gene matches. Germline-derived CDR1 and CDR2 are SGDLS and YYNGEE. The CDR3 spans 15 residues. CDR3: CASSPTGGAGNTIYF. The DNA of the CDR3 is TGTGCCAGCAGCCCTACAGGGGGAGCTGGAAACACCATATATTTT.

The chain couples TRBV5-4 to TRBJ2-3; 10 bases are a match to TRBD2. This CDR3 is built from 15 residues. The V gene's germline CDR1 is SGHNT and CDR2 YYREEE (reference sequence). The trim removed 10 bases at V and 3 bases at J, leaving 11 bases unmatched. In DNA, the CDR3 is TGTGCCGCTCGCCAGCGGGGGGGAGGTACAGATACGCAGTATTTT. As protein: CAARQRGGGTDTQYF.

This chain connects TRBV6-1 to TRBJ2-1; weak D call: TRBD2 (6 bases). CDR3 length equals 15 residues. V lost 1 base to trimming and J lost 12 bases, with 19 bases between them. CDR1 and CDR2 (germline): MNHNS, SASEGT. The CDR3 protein is CASSEEARDWVGQFF. The CDR3 nucleotides read TGTGCCAGCAGTGAAGAGGCCCGGGACTGGGTTGGGCAGTTCTTC.

The gene calls are TRBV30 and TRBJ1-6; 9 bases are shared with TRBD1. Germline trimming cut 2 bases from V and 7 bases from J; bases unmatched to any gene: 3. Germline-derived CDR1 and CDR2 are GTSNPN and SVGIG (reference sequence). The CDR3 loop spans 14 amino acids. CDR3 coding DNA: TGTGCCTGGAGTCGGGACAGGGACAATTCACCCCTCCACTTT. Translating it yields CAWSRDRDNSPLHF.

The table lists this clone with a count of one. The chain couples TRBV29-1 to TRBJ1-2, with D uncertain. CDR3 length: 14 amino acids. CDR1 is SQVTM, CDR2 ANQGSEA, per germline. Trimming removed 3 bases from V and 7 bases from J, with 18 bases in between. The CDR3 region has the DNA TGCAGCGTTGAGGAGCAGAGCCAAGGAAGTGGCTACACCTTC. This translates into CSVEEQSQGSGYTF.

V gene TRBV6-1 combines with J gene TRBJ2-7; D is perhaps TRBD2 (5 bases). Trimming cost V 7 bases and J 4 bases, with 17 bases left between them. In germline, CDR1 is MNHNS, CDR2 SASEGT. The CDR3 extends over 14 amino acids. Here the CDR3 DNA reads TGTGCCAGCACTCGAGGGCTAGAAAGTTACGAGCAGTACGTC. Amino acid sequence: CASTRGLESYEQYV.

A single count supports this clone. The chain has TRBV19 and TRBJ1-2; TRBD1 matches at 10 bases. J lost 4 bases, V lost 5 bases, and 10 bases had no gene match. Looked up from germline, CDR1 is LNHDA and CDR2 is SQIVND (reference sequence). CDR3 size: 16 residues. CDR3 nucleotides: TGTGCCAGTAGTTTCGGTGGGACAGGGGATGCCTATGGCTACACCTTC. This gives the protein CASSFGGTGDAYGYTF. Combining the CDR3 with reference TRBV19 and TRBJ1-2 gives the whole variable domain DGGITQSPKYLFRKEGQNVTLSCEQNLNHDAMYWYRQDPGQGLRLIYYSQIVNDFQKGDIAEGYSVSREKKESFPLTVTSAQKNPTAFYLCASSFGGTGDAYGYTFGSGTRLTVV.

About this clone: One end of the junction varies from germline; a read error may be responsible. The chain carries TRBV7-7 and TRBJ2-1, with D possibly being TRBD1 (5 bases). The CDR3 sequence is 16 residues long. Germline V CDR1 and CDR2: SSHAT, FNYEAQ (reference sequence). The CDR3 region has the DNA TGTGCTAGCAGCCCTCTCAGTACAGGATCCTACAATGAGCAGTTCTTC. Amino acid sequence: CASSPLSTGSYNEQFF.

CDR3 sequence (DNA): TGTGCCAGTAGTATTGACAGGAACTCCTACAATGAGCAGTTCTTC. Translating it yields CASSIDRNSYNEQFF. The chain employs TRBV19 and TRBJ2-1, with D possibly matching TRBD1 (6 bases). The CDR3 extends over 15 amino acids. Germline loops: CDR1 LNHDA, CDR2 SQIVND (reference sequence). The ends were cut back, 3 bases at V and 0 bases at J, with 9 bases in the middle.

CDR3 sequence: CAWATGSWVETQYF. As DNA, the CDR3 is TGTGCCTGGGCCACAGGGTCATGGGTGGAGACCCAGTACTTC. V and J are TRBV30 and TRBJ2-5; a possible D gene is TRBD1 (6 bases). CDR1 and CDR2 from the germline V gene are GTSNPN and SVGIG (reference sequence). The CDR3 has 14 residues. V gave up 5 bases and J gave up 5 bases, with 18 bases separating them. Supplemented by reference TRBV30 and TRBJ2-5, the full variable domain reads SQTIHQWPATLVQPVGSPLSLECTVEGTSNPNLYWYRQAAGRGLQLLFYSVGIGQISSEVPQNLSASRPQDRQFILSSKKLLLSDSGFYLCAWATGSWVETQYFGPGTRLLVL.

This sequence joins TRBV5-1 and TRBJ2-7, with D possibly matching TRBD1 (5 bases). The CDR3 is 12 amino acids. V dropped 4 bases and J dropped 9 bases, with 14 bases sitting between them. Per the germline V gene, CDR1 is SGHRS and CDR2 is YFSETQ. CDR3 nucleotides: TGCGCCAGCAGCCCTAGACAGCCCAGGCAGTACTTC. It translates to CASSPRQPRQYF.

Of note for this clone: An end of the junction does not agree with germline; a read error may underlie this. The chain recombines TRBV7-9 with TRBJ2-7, with D perhaps being TRBD1 or TRBD2 (5 bases each). The germline V gene has CDR1 SEHNR and CDR2 FQNEAQ (reference sequence). This CDR3 is 15 amino acids long. CDR3 DNA: TGTTCCAGCAGGGAGAGCGGAGCTCGCTCCTACGAGCAGTACTTC. Protein product: CSSRESGARSYEQYF.

This clone was picked up a small number of times. The chain recombines TRBV10-1 with TRBJ2-7, with D possibly TRBD2 on 6 matching bases. The CDR3 extends over 13 amino acids. Germline values: CDR1 WNHNN, CDR2 SYGVQD (reference sequence). The ends were cut back, 3 bases at V and 7 bases at J, with 13 bases in the middle. This chain's CDR3 is CASSERLVWEQYV. CDR3 coding DNA: TGCGCCAGCAGTGAAAGACTAGTATGGGAGCAGTACGTC.

The rearrangement links TRBV6-1 to TRBJ1-2, with 7 bases aligning to TRBD1. This CDR3 comprises 13 residues. Looked up from germline, CDR1 is MNHNS and CDR2 is SASEGT. Trimming removed 7 bases from V and 3 bases from J; junction bases left unmatched: 5. The DNA of the CDR3 is TGTGCCAGCATTCTTGACAGGGACTATGGCTACACCTTC. This sequence encodes CASILDRDYGYTF.

The rearrangement links TRBV19 to TRBJ1-5; TRBD1 is a possible D gene (6 bases). Germline assignment: CDR1 LNHDA and CDR2 SQIVND (reference sequence). The CDR3 length is 14 residues. With 4 bases removed from V and 3 bases from J, the gap between germline ends came to 10 bases. For the CDR3, the DNA is TGTGCCAGTAGTACTGGACAGAACAATCAGCCCCAGCATTTT. It translates to CASSTGQNNQPQHF.

This chain links TRBV12-5 with TRBJ2-1; no definite D call. This CDR3 comprises 15 residues. Germline V CDR1 and CDR2: LGHNT, FRNRAP. V was clipped by 5 bases and J by 0 bases, with 11 bases between them. The CDR3 region has the DNA TGTGCTAGTGGTCAGACTGACCTCTCCTACAATGAGCAGTTCTTC. It specifies CASGQTDLSYNEQFF.

The J gene is TRBJ2-1, the V gene TRBV10-3, with D possibly TRBD1 on 5 matching bases. V gave up 0 bases and J gave up 7 bases, with 16 bases separating them. Germline V CDR1 and CDR2: ENHRY, SYGVKD. There are 16 residues in the CDR3. CDR3 nucleotides: TGTGCCATCAGTGAGTCAGGGGTGTATATAAAGAATGAGCAGTTCTTC. It codes for CAISESGVYIKNEQFF.

V usage is TRBV7-2 and J usage is TRBJ2-7; weak D call: TRBD2 (6 bases). The germline V gene has CDR1 SGHTA and CDR2 FQGNSA. Trimming left V 3 bases short and J 4 bases short, with 16 bases between. The CDR3 sequence is 15 residues long. The CDR3 region has the DNA TGTGCCAGCAGCTTTACCTTGGCGGGAAATTACGAGCAGTACTTC. Translation gives CASSFTLAGNYEQYF.

The V and J genes are TRBV4-3 and TRBJ2-2, with a weak D call TRBD1 (6 bases). The ends were cut back, 4 bases at V and 7 bases at J, with 19 bases in the middle. This CDR3 has 16 residues. The germline CDR1 and CDR2 sequences are LGHNA and YSLEER. CDR3 protein: CASSPSLKGELGELFF. The CDR3 region has the DNA TGCGCCAGCAGCCCTAGCTTGAAGGGGGAGCTCGGGGAGCTGTTTTTT.

This chain uses TRBV5-1 with TRBJ2-5; 10 nucleotides agree with TRBD2. The CDR3 contains 14 residues. Trimming cost V 0 bases and J 9 bases; bases outside gene matches: 5. In germline, CDR1 is SGHRS, CDR2 YFSETQ. The CDR3 nucleotides are TGCGCCAGCAGCTTGGTTAGCGGGGGGTTGTCCCAGTACTTC. Its translation is CASSLVSGGLSQYF.

The rearrangement links TRBV11-3 to TRBJ2-7, with unresolved D. The CDR3 is 12 residues long. Germline CDR1 is SGHNT and CDR2 is YENEEA. V lost 5 bases to trimming and J lost 3 bases, with 8 bases between them. CDR3 nucleotide sequence: TGTGCCAGCAGCGCCACATACTACGAGCAGTACGTC. Its protein product is CASSATYYEQYV.